This TCR beta chain was documented in a study of blood T cell repertoires in COVID-19. Study as a whole: Italy, Spain and the United States were the sources of the convalescent and acute COVID-19 samples. PBMCs, B-cell-depleted T cells, or T cells provided the cDNA or gDNA that made up the material.

Per germline, CDR1 SNHLY and CDR2 FYNNEI. CDR3 size: 13 residues. Trimming removed 6 bases from V and 15 bases from J, with 21 bases in between. In the original analysis: Nucleated cell counts were estimated from reference gene primer amplification. Libraries were prepared by immunoSEQ multiplex PCR; TCRdb keeps only in-frame clonotypes and omits some of them. The V and J calls and clone size come from that table; D and trimming were worked out from the DNA. In the table there are tens of thousands of clones, roughly 78% of which are singletons. The sequence was obtained from a woman aged 70-85 years with acute or convalescent COVID-19. The J gene is TRBJ2-1, the V gene TRBV2; no definite D call. The sequenced sample consisted of peripheral blood. The CDR3, as DNA: TGTGCCAGCAGGCGTGGTGACCCACCAGGTCTGTTCTTC. Translation: CASRRGDPPGLFF.